Each of the 15 T cell receptor beta chains below was sequenced from the same sample in a study of T-cell memory formation after mild COVID-19. Using its own MiXCR run on the 5' RACE reads, TCRdb lists one record per CDR3 protein. Here the sample spans hundreds of thousands of distinct CDR3 sequences, less than 25% being singletons. The sequenced material came from PBMCs or a T cell subset sorted from them (not recorded which). All receptors derive from an adult woman who had mild COVID-19 (a few samples of this study predate the infection). Cell type and time point are not known.

This chain joins TRBV12-3 or TRBV12-4 and TRBJ1-4; D uncertain. With 3 bases removed from V and 8 bases from J, the gap between germline ends came to 13 bases. The CDR3 is made up of 14 amino acids. This CDR3 is CASSLHQAYEKLFF. The DNA of the CDR3 is TGTGCCAGCAGTTTGCACCAGGCATACGAAAAACTGTTTTTT.

This clonotype was detected only a few times. V is TRBV3-1 and J is TRBJ2-5, with a possible D match to TRBD2 (6 bases). Trimming stripped 5 bases from V and 7 bases from J, with 14 bases between. The CDR3 sequence is 13 residues long. Germline V gene sequence: CDR1 LGHDT, CDR2 YNNKEL (reference sequence). The CDR3: CASSRLEVATQYF. The CDR3 DNA is TGTGCCAGCAGCAGACTAGAGGTTGCGACCCAGTACTTC.

This clonotype has just a few counts. This rearrangement joins TRBV12-3 or TRBV12-4 to TRBJ2-6, with D possibly TRBD1 on 5 matching bases. CDR3 length: 15 amino acids. Trimming removed 5 bases from V and 2 bases from J, with 10 bases in between. The CDR3 DNA reads as TGTGCCAGCAGTAACCAGGGTGCTGGGGCCAACGTCCTGACTTTC. Translating gives CASSNQGAGANVLTF.

This clonotype has more than one count but fewer than ten. V usage is TRBV5-6 and J usage is TRBJ2-1, with a weak D call TRBD2 (5 bases). The germline CDR1 and CDR2 sequences are SGHDT and YYEEEE. The germline V and J ends were trimmed by 0 bases and 9 bases, with 13 bases remaining between them. CDR3 size: 14 residues. CDR3 residues: CASSLAGVDGEQFF. The CDR3 bases are TGTGCCAGCAGCTTGGCCGGGGTGGATGGTGAGCAGTTCTTC.

There are a few counts of this clonotype. The chain uses TRBV5-1 and TRBJ2-1; 14 positions agree with TRBD2. Germline assignment: CDR1 SGHRS and CDR2 YFSETQ. The CDR3 contains 17 residues. V was clipped by 3 bases and J by 8 bases; unmatched bases: 10. The CDR3 DNA sequence: TGCGCCAGCAGCTGGGGGACTAGCGGGAGTTCTCGCTATGAGCAGTTCTTC. This codes for CASSWGTSGSSRYEQFF.

This clonotype was observed a handful of times. CDR3 sequence (DNA): TGTGCCAGCAGCGTAGGAGACGTGTCGACGGGAGAGACCCAGTACTTC. Its translation is CASSVGDVSTGETQYF. V is TRBV9 and J is TRBJ2-5; no firm D call. V lost 0 bases and J lost 4, with 16 bases in between. This CDR3 region has 16 residues. Looked up from germline, CDR1 is SGDLS and CDR2 is YYNGEE.

This chain joins TRBV2 and TRBJ1-2; the match to TRBD1 covers 11 bases. The germline gives CDR1 SNHLY, CDR2 FYNNEI. The CDR3 has 13 amino acids. V dropped 9 bases and J dropped 8; count of bases not matched to a gene: 8. The CDR3 region has the DNA TGTGCCAGTCCGGGACAGGGGGTAGGGGGCTACACCTTC. It is translated as CASPGQGVGGYTF. Looking up the rest from reference TRBV2 and TRBJ1-2 gives the full variable domain: EPEVTQTPSHQVTQMGQEVILRCVPISNHLYFYWYRQILGQKVEFLVSFYNNEISEKSEIFDDQFSVERPDGSNFTLKIRSTKLEDSAMYFCASPGQGVGGYTFGSGTRLTVV.

The gene calls are TRBV6-6 and TRBJ2-1; possibly TRBD1 for D (5 bases). V lost 5 bases and J 12 bases, leaving 17 bases between the germline ends. From germline, CDR1 is MNHNY and CDR2 SVGAGI (reference sequence). CDR3 length equals 13 residues. The CDR3 region has the DNA TGTGCCAGCAGTCCGACAGAAAGGGCCGGGCAGTTCTTC. This sequence encodes CASSPTERAGQFF.

The rearrangement joins TRBV5-1 to TRBJ1-2; 12 nucleotides align to TRBD1. CDR3 length equals 18 residues. The V segment lost 0 bases and the J segment 5 bases; nucleotides outside the gene matches: 11. Germline CDR1 is SGHRS and CDR2 is YFSETQ. In nucleotides, the CDR3 is TGCGCCAGCAGCTTGGCCCGGGACAGGGGGCTAGGCTCTTATGGCTACACCTTC. Translating it yields CASSLARDRGLGSYGYTF.

The rearrangement uses TRBV4-2 and TRBJ2-3, with D perhaps matching TRBD2 (5 bases). The V gene's germline CDR1 is LGHNA and CDR2 YNFKEQ. V shed 1 base and J shed 2 bases, with 16 bases lying between them. There are 17 residues in the CDR3. The DNA for the CDR3 is TGTGCCAGCAGCCAAGGGGCGTGGGAGATCCTCACAGATACGCAGTATTTT. Amino acid sequence: CASSQGAWEILTDTQYF.

This rearrangement joins TRBV12-3 or TRBV12-4 to TRBJ1-2; 7 bases align to TRBD1. The length of the CDR3 is 14 residues. V gave up 4 bases and J gave up 5 bases; unmatched junction bases: 7. CDR3 residues: CASSSSGTAYGYTF. Here the CDR3 DNA reads TGTGCCAGCAGTTCTTCCGGGACAGCTTATGGCTACACCTTC.

Only a few counts were recorded for this clonotype. The chain carries TRBV27 and TRBJ2-7, with 9 positions matching TRBD1. Trimming removed 3 bases from V and 5 bases from J; junction bases left unmatched: 2. The CDR3 runs to 13 residues. The germline gives CDR1 MNHEY, CDR2 SMNVEV (reference sequence). CDR3 sequence reads: CASSFGDRDEQYF. In DNA form, the CDR3 reads TGTGCCAGCAGTTTCGGGGACAGGGACGAGCAGTACTTC.

The chain couples TRBV12-3 or TRBV12-4 to TRBJ2-4; 10 nucleotides align to TRBD2. V dropped 5 bases and J dropped 4; count of bases not matched to a gene: 2. CDR3 size: 14 residues. The CDR3 region has the DNA TGTGCCAGCAGTGTGGGACTAGCGAAAAACATTCAGTACTTC. Encoded protein: CASSVGLAKNIQYF.

Only a few counts were recorded for this clonotype. The chain recombines TRBV2 with TRBJ1-6; D possibly corresponds to TRBD1 (6 bases). The CDR3 runs to 14 residues. Trimming took 1 base from V and 8 from J, leaving 9 bases between them. Germline V gene lookup returns CDR1 SNHLY and CDR2 FYNNEI. The CDR3 DNA follows: TGTGCCAGCAGTGAAGACAGGGCGCATTCACCCCTCCACTTT. Translated, it gives CASSEDRAHSPLHF.

The genes are TRBV2 and TRBJ2-7; 7 bases fit TRBD2. V gave up 4 bases and J gave up 4 bases; unmatched junction bases: 4. Germline lookup yields CDR1 SNHLY and CDR2 FYNNEI. The CDR3 spans 13 residues. The CDR3 sequence: CASSGLANYEQYF. The CDR3 bases are TGTGCCAGCAGTGGACTAGCAAATTACGAGCAGTACTTC. Complete variable domain (other parts from reference TRBV2 and TRBJ2-7): EPEVTQTPSHQVTQMGQEVILRCVPISNHLYFYWYRQILGQKVEFLVSFYNNEISEKSEIFDDQFSVERPDGSNFTLKIRSTKLEDSAMYFCASSGLANYEQYFGPGTRLTVT.